The present TCR beta chain was sequenced within a study of CD8 T cells in ankylosing spondylitis. Germline-derived CDR1 and CDR2 are SGHRS and YFSETQ. Trimming took off 2 bases at V and 9 bases at J, with 18 bases between the two ends. The CDR3 has 15 residues. This clonotype was seen many times. Its antigen is as yet unknown. Study results and caveats: Disease-associated clones were reportedly significantly overrepresented in matched ankylosing spondylitis synovial fluid. Past research had described some motif variants in reactive arthritis synovial fluid and blood. Ankylosing spondylitis blood seemed to carry a telltale TCR beta motif made of several highly homologous variants.

Quantitative barcoded 5'-RACE was used to prepare TCR beta libraries. TCRdb itself ran the 5' RACE reads through MiXCR, one entry per CDR3 protein. The repertoire has approximately 220,000 distinct CDR3 sequences, around a quarter of them found once; the top ten carry approximately 6.6%. The sequenced material came from blood, either unsorted or a sorted T cell fraction (not recorded which). The chain links TRBV5-1 to TRBJ1-5; D not resolved. This TCR was recovered from a male donor with ankylosing spondylitis or in good health (not recorded which). CDR3 in DNA: TGCGCCAGCAGCTTCCAACCTAATGGGGATGGGCCCCAGCATTTT. It is translated as CASSFQPNGDGPQHF.